What follows describes a single TCR beta chain. Its cognate antigen is unknown. A second PCR of about 7 to 11 cycles used a sample-barcoded 5' primer and a J-beta primer mix. Each cDNA was tagged by a template-switch adaptor containing 12 random nucleotides. TCRdb reanalysed the 5' RACE reads using MiXCR and keeps one entry per CDR3 protein. The data show roughly 1,500,000 distinct CDR3 sequences, about 31% seen once. The V end was cut by 5 bases, the J end by 2 bases, with 10 bases between. This CDR3 comprises 13 residues. Germline CDR1 MNHEY, CDR2 SMNVEV (reference sequence). The entry originates in a study of blood T cells in healthy people across ages. Study-wide results and limits: Investigators viewed diversity estimates from one million T cells as underestimates, the study reported.

Donors were healthy Caucasian individuals from Russia aged about 6 to 100. Per-sample PBMC isolation yielded at least 6.5 million cells. The receptor was isolated from a woman aged 30 to 39 in good health. Sequencing was carried out using blood. V and J are TRBV27 and TRBJ2-7; D tentatively reads TRBD1 or TRBD2 (5 bases each). The CDR3 DNA reads TGTGCCAGCAGTATGGGACCTCCCTACGAGCAGTACTTC. The encoded protein is CASSMGPPYEQYF.